This entry features one TCR beta chain sequence. These data are taken from a study of cytomegalovirus exposure and HLA in healthy donors. This PCR relied on a set of 60 Vbeta primers and 13 Jbeta primers. Only in-frame clones appear in the TCRdb table, and some are missing; sequencing was by immunoSEQ multiplex PCR. The sample shows 40,000 to 55,000 clones, around 69% of them seen only once. The CDR3 contains 17 residues. From germline, CDR1 is SGHAT and CDR2 FQDESV (reference sequence). The V gene lost 5 bases and the J gene lost 3 bases, with 19 bases spanning the gap. This clonotype was obtained from a woman aged 25 to 45 in good health and CMV-seronegative. Sequenced input: PBMCs. This chain joins TRBV11-1 and TRBJ2-2; tentative D call: TRBD1 (6 bases). The CDR3 loop reads CASSLRVGAWDTGELFF. Written as DNA, the CDR3 is TGTGCCAGCAGCCTACGGGTGGGGGCGTGGGACACCGGGGAGCTGTTTTTT.